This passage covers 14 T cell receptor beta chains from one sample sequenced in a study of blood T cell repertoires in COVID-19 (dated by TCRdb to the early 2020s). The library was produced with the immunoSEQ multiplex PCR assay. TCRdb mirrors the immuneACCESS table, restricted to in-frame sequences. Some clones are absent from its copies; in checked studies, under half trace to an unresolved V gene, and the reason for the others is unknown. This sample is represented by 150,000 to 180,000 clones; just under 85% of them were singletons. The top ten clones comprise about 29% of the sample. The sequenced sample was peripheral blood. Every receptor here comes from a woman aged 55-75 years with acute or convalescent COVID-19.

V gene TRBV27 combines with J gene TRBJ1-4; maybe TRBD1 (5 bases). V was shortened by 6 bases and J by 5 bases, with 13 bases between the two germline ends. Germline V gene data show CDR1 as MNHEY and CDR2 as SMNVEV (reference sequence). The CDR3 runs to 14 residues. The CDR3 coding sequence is TGTGCCAGCAGGAGGCAGGGCCTGAATGAAAAACTGTTTTTT. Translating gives CASRRQGLNEKLFF. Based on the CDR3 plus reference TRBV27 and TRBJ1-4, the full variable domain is EAQVTQNPRYLITVTGKKLTVTCSQNMNHEYMSWYRQDPGLGLRQIYYSMNVEVTDKGDVPEGYKVSRKEKRNFPLILESPSPNQTSLYFCASRRQGLNEKLFFGSGTQLSVL.

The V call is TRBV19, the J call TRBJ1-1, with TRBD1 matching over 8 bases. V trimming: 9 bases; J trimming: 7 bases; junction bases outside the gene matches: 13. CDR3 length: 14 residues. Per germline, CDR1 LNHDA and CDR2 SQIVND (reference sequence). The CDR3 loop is CASGNQGQALEAFF. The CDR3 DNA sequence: TGTGCCAGCGGGAATCAGGGACAGGCCCTTGAAGCTTTCTTT.

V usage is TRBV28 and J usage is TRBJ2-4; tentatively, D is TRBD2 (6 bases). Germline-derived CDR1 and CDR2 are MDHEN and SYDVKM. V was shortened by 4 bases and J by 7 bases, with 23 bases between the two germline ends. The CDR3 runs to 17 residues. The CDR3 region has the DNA TGTGCCAGCAGTTCCCTCCGATCGACTAGGGTTGTGAACATTCAGTACTTC. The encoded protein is CASSSLRSTRVVNIQYF.

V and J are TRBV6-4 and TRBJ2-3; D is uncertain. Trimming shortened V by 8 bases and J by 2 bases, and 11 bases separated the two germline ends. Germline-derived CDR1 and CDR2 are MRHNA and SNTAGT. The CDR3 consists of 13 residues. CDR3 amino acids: CASLSHDTDTQYF. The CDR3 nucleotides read TGTGCCAGCCTAAGCCACGACACAGATACGCAGTATTTT.

CDR3 DNA sequence: TGTGCCAGCAGCGCTGACAGGGGCGGCTACACCTTC. Translating it yields CASSADRGGYTF. This chain joins TRBV7-8 and TRBJ1-2; 8 bases agree with TRBD1. Trimming at V came to 5 bases and at J to 8 bases, leaving 4 bases not matched to a gene. The CDR3 has 12 amino acids. Germline V CDR1 and CDR2: SGHVS, FQNEAQ. Drawing the rest from reference TRBV7-8 and TRBJ1-2, the complete variable domain is GAGVSQSPRYKVAKRGQDVALRCDPISGHVSLFWYQQALGQGPEFLTYFQNEAQLDKSGLPSDRFFAERPEGSVSTLKIQRTQQEDSAVYLCASSADRGGYTFGSGTRLTVV.

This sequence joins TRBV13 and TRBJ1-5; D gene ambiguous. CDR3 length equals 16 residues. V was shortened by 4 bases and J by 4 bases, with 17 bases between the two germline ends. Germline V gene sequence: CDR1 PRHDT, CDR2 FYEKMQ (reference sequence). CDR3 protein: CASSSSGAGFNQPQHF. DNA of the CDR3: TGTGCCAGCAGCTCGTCGGGTGCGGGGTTTAATCAGCCCCAGCATTTT.

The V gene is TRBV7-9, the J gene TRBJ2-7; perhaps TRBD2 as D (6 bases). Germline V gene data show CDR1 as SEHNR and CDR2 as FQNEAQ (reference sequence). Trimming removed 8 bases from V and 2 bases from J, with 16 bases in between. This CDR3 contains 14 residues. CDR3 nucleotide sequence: TGTGCCAGCGGCCTTGAGGGAGGACCCTACGAGCAGTACGTC. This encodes CASGLEGGPYEQYV.

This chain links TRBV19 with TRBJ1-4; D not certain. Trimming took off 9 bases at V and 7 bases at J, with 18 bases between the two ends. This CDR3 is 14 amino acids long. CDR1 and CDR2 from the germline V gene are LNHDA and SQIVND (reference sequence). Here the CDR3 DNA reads TGTGCCAGCACTGGAGGTGAAGTAAGTGAAAAACTGTTTTTT. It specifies CASTGGEVSEKLFF.

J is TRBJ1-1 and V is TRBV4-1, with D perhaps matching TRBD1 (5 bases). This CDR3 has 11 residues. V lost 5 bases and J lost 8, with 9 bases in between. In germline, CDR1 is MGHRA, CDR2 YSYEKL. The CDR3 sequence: CASSYTGEAFF. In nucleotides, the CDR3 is TGCGCCAGCAGCTATACAGGAGAAGCTTTCTTT.

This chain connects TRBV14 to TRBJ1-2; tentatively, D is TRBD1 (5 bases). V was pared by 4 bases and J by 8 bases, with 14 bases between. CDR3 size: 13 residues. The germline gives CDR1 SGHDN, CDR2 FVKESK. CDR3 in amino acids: CASSLGRVRGYTF. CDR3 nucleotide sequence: TGTGCCAGCAGCCTCGGCAGGGTCAGGGGCTACACCTTC.

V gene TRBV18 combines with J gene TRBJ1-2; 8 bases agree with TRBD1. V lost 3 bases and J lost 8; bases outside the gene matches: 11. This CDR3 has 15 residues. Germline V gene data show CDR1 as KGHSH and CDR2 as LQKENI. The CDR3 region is CASSPTTGVTKGYTF. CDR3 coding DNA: TGTGCCAGCTCACCCACGACAGGGGTGACTAAGGGCTACACCTTC.

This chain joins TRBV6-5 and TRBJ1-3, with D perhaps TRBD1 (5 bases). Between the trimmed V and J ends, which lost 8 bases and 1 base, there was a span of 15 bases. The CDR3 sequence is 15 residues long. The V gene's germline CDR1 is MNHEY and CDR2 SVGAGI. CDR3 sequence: CASGGSSASGNTIYF. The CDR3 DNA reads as TGTGCCAGCGGGGGGTCAAGCGCTTCTGGAAACACCATATATTTT.

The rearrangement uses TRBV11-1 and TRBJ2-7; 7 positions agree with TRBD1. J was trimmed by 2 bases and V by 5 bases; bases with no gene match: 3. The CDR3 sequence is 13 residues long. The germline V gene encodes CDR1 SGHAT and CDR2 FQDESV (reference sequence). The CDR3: CASSRQGAYEQYF. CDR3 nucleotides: TGTGCCAGCAGCCGACAGGGTGCCTACGAGCAGTACTTC.

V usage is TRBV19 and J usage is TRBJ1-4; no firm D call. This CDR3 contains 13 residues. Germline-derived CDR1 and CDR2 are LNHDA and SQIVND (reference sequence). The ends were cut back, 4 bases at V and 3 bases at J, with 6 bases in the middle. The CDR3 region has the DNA TGTGCCAGTAGTAACGGGGCTAATGAAAAACTGTTTTTT. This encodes CASSNGANEKLFF.